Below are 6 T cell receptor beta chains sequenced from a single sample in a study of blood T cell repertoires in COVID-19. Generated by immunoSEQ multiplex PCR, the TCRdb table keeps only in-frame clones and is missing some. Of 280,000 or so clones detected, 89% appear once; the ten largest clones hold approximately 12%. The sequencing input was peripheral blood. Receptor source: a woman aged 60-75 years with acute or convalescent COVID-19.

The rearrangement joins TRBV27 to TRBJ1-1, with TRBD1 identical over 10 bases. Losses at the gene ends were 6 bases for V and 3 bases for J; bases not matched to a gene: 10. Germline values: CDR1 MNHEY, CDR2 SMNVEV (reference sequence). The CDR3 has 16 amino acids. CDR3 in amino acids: CASRQADRGPDTEAFF. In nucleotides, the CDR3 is TGTGCCAGCAGACAGGCTGACAGGGGGCCGGACACTGAAGCTTTCTTT.

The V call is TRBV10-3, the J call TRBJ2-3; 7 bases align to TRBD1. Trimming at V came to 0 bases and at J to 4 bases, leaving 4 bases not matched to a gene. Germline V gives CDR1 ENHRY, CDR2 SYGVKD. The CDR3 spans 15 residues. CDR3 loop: CAISESDRASDTQYF. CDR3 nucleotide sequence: TGTGCCATCAGTGAGTCCGACAGGGCGTCAGATACGCAGTATTTT.

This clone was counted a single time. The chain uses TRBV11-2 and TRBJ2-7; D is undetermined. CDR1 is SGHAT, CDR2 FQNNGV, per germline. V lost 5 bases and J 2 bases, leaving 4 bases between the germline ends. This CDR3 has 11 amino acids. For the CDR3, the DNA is TGTGCCAGCAGCCCAGCCTACGAGCAGTACTTC. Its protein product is CASSPAYEQYF.

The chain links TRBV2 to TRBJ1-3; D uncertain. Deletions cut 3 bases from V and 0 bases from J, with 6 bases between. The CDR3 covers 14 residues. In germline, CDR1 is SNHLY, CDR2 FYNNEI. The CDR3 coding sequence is TGTGCCAGCAGTGAGCAGTCCTCTGGAAACACCATATATTTT. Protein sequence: CASSEQSSGNTIYF.

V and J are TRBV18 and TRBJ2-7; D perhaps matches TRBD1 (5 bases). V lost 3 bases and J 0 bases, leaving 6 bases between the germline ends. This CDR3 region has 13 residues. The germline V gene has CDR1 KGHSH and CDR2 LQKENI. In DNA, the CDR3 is TGTGCCAGCTCACCGGACACCTCCTACGAGCAGTACTTC. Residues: CASSPDTSYEQYF.

CDR3 sequence reads: CASSLSGSEQYF. CDR3 nucleotide sequence: TGTGCCAGCAGCTTGTCGGGGTCCGAGCAGTACTTC. The V gene is TRBV7-9, the J gene TRBJ2-7; D possibly corresponds to TRBD2 (5 bases). Germline CDR1 SEHNR, CDR2 FQNEAQ (reference sequence). The CDR3 is 12 amino acids. Trimming shortened V by 3 bases and J by 6 bases, and 9 bases separated the two germline ends.